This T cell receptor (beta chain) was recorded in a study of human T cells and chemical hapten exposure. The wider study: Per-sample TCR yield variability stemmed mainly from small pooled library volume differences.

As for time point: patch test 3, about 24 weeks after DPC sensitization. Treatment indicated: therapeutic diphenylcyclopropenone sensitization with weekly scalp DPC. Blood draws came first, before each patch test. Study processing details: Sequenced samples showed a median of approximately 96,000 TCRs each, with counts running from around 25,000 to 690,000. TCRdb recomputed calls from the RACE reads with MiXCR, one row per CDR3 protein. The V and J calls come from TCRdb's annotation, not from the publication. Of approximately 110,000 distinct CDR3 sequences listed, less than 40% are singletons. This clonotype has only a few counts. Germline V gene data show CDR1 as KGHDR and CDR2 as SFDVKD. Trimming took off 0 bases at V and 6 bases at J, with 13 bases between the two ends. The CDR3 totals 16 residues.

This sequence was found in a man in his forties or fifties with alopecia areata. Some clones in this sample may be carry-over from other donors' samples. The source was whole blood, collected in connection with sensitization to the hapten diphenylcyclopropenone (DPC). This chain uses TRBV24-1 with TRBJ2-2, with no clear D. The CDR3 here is CATSDLGDSPAGELFF. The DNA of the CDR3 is TGTGCCACCAGTGATTTGGGAGACTCACCCGCCGGGGAGCTGTTTTTT.